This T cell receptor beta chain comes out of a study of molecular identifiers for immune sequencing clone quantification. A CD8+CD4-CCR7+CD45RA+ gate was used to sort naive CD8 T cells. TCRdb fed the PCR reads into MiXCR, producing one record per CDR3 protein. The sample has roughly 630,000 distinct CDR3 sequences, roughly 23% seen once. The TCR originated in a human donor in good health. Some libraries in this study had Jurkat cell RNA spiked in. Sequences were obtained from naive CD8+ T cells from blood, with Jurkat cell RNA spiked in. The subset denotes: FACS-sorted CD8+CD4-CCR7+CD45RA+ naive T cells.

CDR3 coding DNA: TGTGCCAGTAGTATAGATTCGAAGGACAGCTACGAGCAGTACTTC. Residues: CASSIDSKDSYEQYF. The chain couples TRBV19 to TRBJ2-7, with D tentatively TRBD1 (6 bases). V was pared by 0 bases and J by 3 bases, with 12 bases between. The CDR3 is made up of 15 amino acids. Germline CDR1 and CDR2: LNHDA and SQIVND (reference sequence).